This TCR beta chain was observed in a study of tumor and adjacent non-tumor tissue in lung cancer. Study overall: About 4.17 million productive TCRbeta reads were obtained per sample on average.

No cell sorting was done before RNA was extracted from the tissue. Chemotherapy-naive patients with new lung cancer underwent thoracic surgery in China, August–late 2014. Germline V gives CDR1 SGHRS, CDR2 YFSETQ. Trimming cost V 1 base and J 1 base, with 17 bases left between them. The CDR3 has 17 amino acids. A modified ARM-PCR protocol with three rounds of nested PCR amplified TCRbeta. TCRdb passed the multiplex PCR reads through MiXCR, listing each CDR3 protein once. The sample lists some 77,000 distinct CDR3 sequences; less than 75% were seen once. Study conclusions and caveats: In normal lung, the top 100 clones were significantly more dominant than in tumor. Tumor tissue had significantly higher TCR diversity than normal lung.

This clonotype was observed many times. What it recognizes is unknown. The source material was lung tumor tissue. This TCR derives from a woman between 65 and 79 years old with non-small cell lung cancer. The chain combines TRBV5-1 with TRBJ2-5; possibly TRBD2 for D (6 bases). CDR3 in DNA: TGCGCCAGCAGCTTGCTAAGAGGCGGGACGAGCCAAGAGACCCAGTACTTC. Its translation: CASSLLRGGTSQETQYF.